Listed below are T cell receptor beta chains from one sample, sequenced in a study of T-cell reconstitution after alpha-beta-depleted transplantation in children. TCRdb redid the calling of the PCR reads with MiXCR, one entry per CDR3 protein. The profile covers just under 350,000 distinct CDR3 sequences, with about a sixth appearing a single time and about 41% taken by the ten largest. The sample was PBMCs, mostly from graft donor cells, taken 360 days after TCRalphabeta/CD19-depleted stem cell transplant. All receptors derive from a male patient between 2 and 15 years old who had a stem cell transplant for acute lymphoblastic leukemia, so the T cells may come from the graft donor. CDR3s include the opening cysteine and the closing phenylalanine or tryptophan. D genes are given only for firm matches. The size field is filled for only some rows; it gives once, few, many or a size class.

j_call v_call d_call clone_size cdr3_aa cdr3_nt
TRBJ2-1 TRBV10-3 . . CAISGRALGYNEQFF TGTGCCATCAGTGGCCGGGCCCTGGGGTACAATGAGCAGTTCTTC
TRBJ2-6 TRBV12-3/TRBV12-4 . . CASSSSTGSGANVLTF TGTGCCAGCAGTTCGTCAACAGGCTCTGGGGCCAACGTCCTGACTTTC
TRBJ2-3 TRBV29-1 . . CSALRRRETDTQYF TGCAGCGCCCTCCGAAGAAGGGAGACAGATACGCAGTATTTT
TRBJ1-6 TRBV4-3 . . CASSQDQGWNSPLHF TGCGCCAGCAGCCAAGATCAGGGCTGGAATTCACCCCTCCACTTT
TRBJ2-3 TRBV5-1 . . CASSLGRGGGEEDTQYF TGCGCCAGCAGCTTGGGGCGAGGGGGTGGAGAAGAGGATACGCAGTATTTT
TRBJ1-1 TRBV29-1 . . CSVSTLARTSEAFF TGCAGCGTTTCCACCTTGGCCAGAACTTCTGAAGCTTTCTTT
TRBJ2-2 TRBV7-3 . few CASSLGVKPNTGELFF TGTGCCAGCAGCTTAGGAGTTAAACCGAACACCGGGGAGCTGTTTTTT
TRBJ2-7 TRBV12-3/TRBV12-4 TRBD2 . CASSRSGSSYEQYF TGTGCCAGCAGCCGCAGCGGGAGCTCCTACGAGCAGTACTTC
TRBJ1-3 TRBV6-5 . few CASASSGNTIYF TGTGCCAGCGCCTCCTCTGGAAACACCATATATTTT
TRBJ1-6 TRBV12-5 . . CASGLETNSPLHF TGTGCTAGTGGTTTAGAGACGAATTCACCCCTCCACTTT
TRBJ2-2 TRBV7-2 . . CASSLSDGTAGELFF TGTGCCAGCAGCTTATCAGACGGTACGGCCGGGGAGCTGTTTTTT
TRBJ2-5 TRBV20-1 . . CSASKSRSGQETQYF TGCAGTGCTAGCAAGTCTAGGAGCGGCCAAGAGACCCAGTACTTC
TRBJ2-7 TRBV28 . few CASSLRRSPYEQYF TGTGCCAGCAGTTTAAGAAGGAGCCCCTACGAGCAGTACTTC